This T cell receptor beta chain was sequenced in a study of blood T cell repertoires in COVID-19. The sample holds one count of this clone. Repertoires were generated with immunoSEQ multiplex PCR, while TCRdb's copy carries only in-frame clones and drops some. Counted here are about 58,000 clones, nearly 90% occurring once; the ten biggest clones make up 10% to 15%. This CDR3 contains 16 residues. With V trimmed by 2 bases and J by 1 base, 6 bases remained unmatched. The germline V gene has CDR1 SGDLS and CDR2 YYNGEE. The receptor was derived from a man in his fifties or sixties with active COVID-19. Sequencing used peripheral blood. The genes are TRBV9 and TRBJ1-1; 9 nucleotides agree with TRBD1. The CDR3 is CASSVLPTGGNTEAFF. For the CDR3, the DNA is TGTGCCAGCAGCGTCTTACCGACAGGGGGGAACACTGAAGCTTTCTTT.